Given below is one TCR beta chain in context. The data originate from a study of blood T cell repertoires in COVID-19. Turning to the study itself: COVID-19 samples collected from the United States, Italy and Spain covered acute and convalescent phases. The cDNA or gDNA used as material had been derived from T cells, B-cell-depleted T cells, or PBMCs.

Germline V lookup: CDR1 KGHSH, CDR2 LQKENI. CDR3 length: 15 residues. V lost 2 bases and J lost 0; bases outside the gene matches: 3. This table comes from immunoSEQ multiplex PCR, and its TCRdb copy is limited to in-frame clones, with some not included. Of 200,000 to 250,000 clones in the sample, around 82% were seen once. The V call is TRBV18, the J call TRBJ2-5, with 7 bases that match TRBD2. The sequencing sample was made of peripheral blood. This TCR derives from a woman between 70 and 85 years old with acute or convalescent COVID-19. Here the CDR3 reads CASSPGEGYQETQYF. In DNA, the CDR3 is TGTGCCAGCTCACCAGGGGAGGGGTACCAAGAGACCCAGTACTTC.